Listed below are T cell receptor beta chains from one sample, sequenced in a study of shared clonotypes between healthy human individuals. TCRdb's copy holds only in-frame clones and misses some; the assay was immunoSEQ multiplex PCR. The sample shows nearly 2 million clones, approximately 94% of them seen only once. The sequenced sample was naive CD8+ T cells sorted from blood. The receptor set was obtained from a man younger than 30 in good health. Each CDR3 is given with its conserved first and last residue. Fields, in order: CDR3 protein, CDR3 DNA, V gene, CDR3 length, clone size, J gene, D gene. The D gene is left open where the match is weak. Clone size is not always given. Where it is, it says once, few, many or a class for expanded clones.

CASSLGQIGLETQYF	TGTGCCAGCAGCTTGGGGCAGATTGGGCTCGAGACCCAGTACTTC	TRBV5-6	15	-	TRBJ2-5	-
CASSPGLAGGPVYQETQYF	TGTGCCAGCAGTCCGGGACTAGCGGGGGGGCCTGTCTACCAAGAGACCCAGTACTTC	TRBV28	19	-	TRBJ2-5	TRBD2
CASSRTGMGTGELFF	TGTGCCAGCAGCAGAACAGGGATGGGAACCGGGGAGCTGTTTTTT	TRBV7-8	15	-	TRBJ2-2	-
CASSHGRGTTGELFF	TGCGCCAGCAGCCACGGGCGCGGGACTACCGGGGAGCTGTTTTTT	TRBV4-3	15	-	TRBJ2-2	-
CASSEGTTYNEQFF	TGTGCCAGCAGCGAAGGGACTACCTACAATGAGCAGTTCTTC	TRBV9	14	-	TRBJ2-1	TRBD2
CAWSGDFGTEAFF	TGTGCCTGGAGTGGGGATTTTGGCACTGAAGCTTTCTTT	TRBV30	13	-	TRBJ1-1	-
CASSLLLPYNEQFF	TGTGCCAGCAGTTTGTTACTACCGTACAATGAGCAGTTCTTC	TRBV28	14	-	TRBJ2-1	-
CASSLQGAIHEQYF	TGTGCCAGCAGCTTACAGGGGGCCATACACGAGCAGTACTTC	TRBV13	14	-	TRBJ2-7	TRBD1
CASSREGIANYGYTF	TGCGCCAGCAGTCGCGAGGGGATAGCTAACTATGGCTACACCTTC	TRBV4-1	15	once	TRBJ1-2	-
CASSPSGTGGETQYF	TGTGCCAGCAGCCCCAGCGGGACAGGGGGGGAGACCCAGTACTTC	TRBV7-3	15	-	TRBJ2-5	TRBD1
CASSIRVMNTEAFF	TGTGCCAGCAGCATTAGGGTGATGAACACTGAAGCTTTCTTT	TRBV13	14	few	TRBJ1-1	-
CASSPLGGQLAYEQYF	TGCGCCAGCAGCCCCCTGGGGGGGCAACTCGCCTACGAGCAGTACTTC	TRBV5-1	16	-	TRBJ2-7	-
CARSGLEGARGTEAFF	TGTGCCAGATCCGGGTTGGAGGGGGCGAGGGGCACTGAAGCTTTCTTT	TRBV2	16	-	TRBJ1-1	TRBD1
CASSLRDRGYNEQFF	TGTGCCAGCAGTCTCCGGGACAGGGGGTACAATGAGCAGTTCTTC	TRBV6-6	15	-	TRBJ2-1	TRBD1
CASSRLLSGTGAIRDTGELFF	TGCGCCAGCAGCCGCCTTCTTTCCGGGACAGGGGCAATTAGGGACACCGGGGAGCTGTTTTTT	TRBV4-3	21	-	TRBJ2-2	TRBD1
CASSQVAAGLVLYEQYF	TGCGCCAGCAGCCAAGTGGCAGCCGGGTTGGTTCTCTACGAGCAGTACTTC	TRBV4-1	17	-	TRBJ2-7	-
CASSDPGNYATNEKLFF	TGTGCCAGCAGTGACCCGGGAAACTATGCAACTAATGAAAAACTGTTTTTT	TRBV2	17	-	TRBJ1-4	-
CASSLSAGERDYEQYF	TGTGCCAGCAGTTTATCAGCGGGAGAGAGGGACTACGAGCAGTACTTC	TRBV27	16	-	TRBJ2-7	TRBD2
CASSRGQGNYEQYF	TGTGCTAGCAGCCGGGGACAGGGGAACTACGAGCAGTACTTC	TRBV7-7	14	-	TRBJ2-7	TRBD1
CASSPSSGGLSYEQYF	TGTGCCAGCAGTCCTTCTAGCGGGGGGCTCTCCTACGAGCAGTACTTC	TRBV27	16	-	TRBJ2-7	TRBD2
CASSPPRGARYNEQFF	TGTGCCAGTAGTCCGCCCCGGGGGGCGCGCTACAATGAGCAGTTCTTC	TRBV19	16	once	TRBJ2-1	-
CASSSWDSSYEQYF	TGTGCCAGCAGTTCTTGGGACAGCTCCTACGAGCAGTACTTC	TRBV6-1	14	-	TRBJ2-7	TRBD1
CASSATGDYGYTF	TGTGCCAGCAGCGCGACAGGGGACTATGGCTACACCTTC	TRBV5-4	13	few	TRBJ1-2	TRBD1
CASSEWQANYGYTF	TGTGCCAGCAGTGAATGGCAGGCTAACTATGGCTACACCTTC	TRBV6-1	14	-	TRBJ1-2	-
CASSPPGQGGRFGEKLFF	TGTGCCAGCAGCCCCCCGGGACAAGGAGGACGGTTTGGTGAAAAACTGTTTTTT	TRBV7-9	18	-	TRBJ1-4	-
CASSETDEGSYEQYF	TGTGCCAGCAGTGAAACGGACGAGGGCTCCTACGAGCAGTACTTC	TRBV6-1	15	-	TRBJ2-7	-
CASRDELNTEAFF	TGTGCCAGTAGGGATGAATTGAACACTGAAGCTTTCTTT	TRBV19	13	-	TRBJ1-1	-
CASSVAGLAKNIQYF	TGTGCCAGCAGTGTAGCCGGACTAGCCAAAAACATTCAGTACTTC	TRBV2	15	-	TRBJ2-4	-
CASSQVQASNQPQHF	TGCGCCAGCAGCCAAGTCCAGGCCAGCAATCAGCCCCAGCATTTT	TRBV4-1	15	-	TRBJ1-5	-
CASGKLQGAYNEQFF	TGTGCTAGTGGGAAACTACAGGGTGCCTACAATGAGCAGTTCTTC	TRBV12-5	15	-	TRBJ2-1	-
CASRTIGQGNEKLFF	TGTGCCAGCAGGACTATTGGACAGGGTAATGAAAAACTGTTTTTT	TRBV2	15	-	TRBJ1-4	TRBD1
CASSDGVNTGELFF	TGCGCCAGCAGTGACGGAGTGAACACCGGGGAGCTGTTTTTT	TRBV10-1	14	-	TRBJ2-2	-
CASSLTSSYEQYF	TGTGCCAGCAGTTTAACCAGCTCCTACGAGCAGTACTTC	TRBV27	13	-	TRBJ2-7	-
CASSVGPAGIDEQYF	TGTGCCAGCAGCGTAGGACCCGCAGGGATCGACGAGCAGTACTTC	TRBV9	15	-	TRBJ2-7	-
CASSQFQGSSYEQYF	TGCGCCAGCAGCCAATTTCAGGGGAGTTCCTACGAGCAGTACTTC	TRBV4-3	15	-	TRBJ2-7	-
CASYVGANEKLFF	TGTGCCAGCTATGTGGGGGCTAATGAAAAACTGTTTTTT	TRBV6-6	13	-	TRBJ1-4	-
CASSDAAGTGGWSSGNTIYF	TGTGCCAGCAGTGATGCCGCCGGGACAGGGGGTTGGAGCTCTGGAAACACCATATATTTT	TRBV2	20	-	TRBJ1-3	TRBD1
CASSQGVTVYGYTF	TGCGCCAGCAGCCAAGGGGTGACAGTCTATGGCTACACCTTC	TRBV4-1	14	-	TRBJ1-2	-
CASSFPDRERGEQYF	TGTGCCAGCAGCTTTCCGGACAGGGAGCGTGGTGAGCAGTACTTC	TRBV7-8	15	-	TRBJ2-7	TRBD1
CASSARNPDNSPLHF	TGTGCCAGCAGCGCCCGAAACCCTGATAATTCACCCCTCCACTTT	TRBV7-9	15	-	TRBJ1-6	-
CASSLGQGAGNEQFF	TGTGCCAGCAGTTTGGGGCAGGGGGCGGGTAATGAGCAGTTCTTC	TRBV28	15	-	TRBJ2-1	TRBD1
CASSEAGQPQHF	TGTGCCAGCAGCGAGGCTGGGCAGCCCCAGCATTTT	TRBV6-6	12	-	TRBJ1-5	-
CASSAAGDDTQYF	TGTGCCAGCAGCGCAGCCGGAGATGATACGCAGTATTTT	TRBV5-6	13	-	TRBJ2-3	-
CASRVQSERETQYF	TGTGCCAGCCGGGTTCAGTCCGAGAGAGAGACCCAGTACTTC	TRBV27	14	-	TRBJ2-5	-
CASSFEGNTIYF	TGTGCCAGCAGCTTTGAGGGAAACACCATATATTTT	TRBV11-2	12	-	TRBJ1-3	-
CASSQEGGSYTGELFF	TGCGCCAGCAGCCAAGAAGGGGGTTCGTACACCGGGGAGCTGTTTTTT	TRBV4-1	16	-	TRBJ2-2	-
CASSLTGGAGELFF	TGTGCCAGCAGTTTAACAGGGGGGGCCGGGGAGCTGTTTTTT	TRBV27	14	-	TRBJ2-2	-
CASSSATGVGYTF	TGTGCCAGCAGTAGCGCCACAGGGGTCGGCTACACCTTC	TRBV28	13	-	TRBJ1-2	TRBD1